One sample yielded the 10 T cell receptor beta chains listed below, sequenced in a study of T cell responses to AZD1222 COVID-19 vaccine. The data were produced by immunoSEQ multiplex PCR, yet TCRdb's version contains in-frame clones alone and is incomplete. The sample has around 99,000 clones; approximately 90% are singletons. Here the sequenced sample was peripheral blood, taken on day 0 of AZD1222 vaccination. The receptors were sampled from an adult in good health.

The chain combines TRBV28 with TRBJ2-3; 10 nucleotides match TRBD1. J gave up 5 bases and V 5 bases, and 10 bases lay outside the gene matches. Per germline, CDR1 MDHEN and CDR2 SYDVKM. CDR3 length equals 16 residues. The CDR3 DNA reads TGTGCCAGCAGTCTTCCGGGACAGGGGATTCAAGATACGCAGTATTTT. This translates into CASSLPGQGIQDTQYF.

This chain links TRBV5-1 with TRBJ2-3; D is unclear. In germline, CDR1 is SGHRS, CDR2 YFSETQ. The CDR3 is 11 residues long. V lost 6 bases and J 2 bases, leaving 4 bases between the germline ends. CDR3 sequence: CASTSTDTQYF. DNA of the CDR3: TGCGCCAGCACGTCCACAGATACGCAGTATTTT.

The table lists this clone with a few counts. The V gene is TRBV7-8, the J gene TRBJ2-2; D remains ambiguous. The germline gives CDR1 SGHVS, CDR2 FQNEAQ. V was clipped by 1 base and J by 3 bases, with 15 bases between them. This CDR3 has 17 amino acids. CDR3 sequence: CASSLGSQRPYTGELFF. The CDR3 DNA sequence: TGTGCCAGCAGCTTAGGAAGCCAGCGACCTTACACCGGGGAGCTGTTTTTT.

The genes are TRBV6-4 and TRBJ2-5, with 11 bases lining up with TRBD2. The germline CDR1 and CDR2 sequences are MRHNA and SNTAGT. Unmatched junction bases numbered 2, after V lost 4 bases and J lost 4 bases. The CDR3 covers 14 residues. The CDR3: CASSVLAGVETQYF. CDR3 DNA sequence: TGTGCCAGCAGTGTACTAGCGGGAGTAGAGACCCAGTACTTC.

This sequence joins TRBV5-4 and TRBJ2-3; tentatively, D is TRBD1 or TRBD2 (5 bases each). The CDR3 runs 15 residues. The V gene lost 3 bases and the J gene lost 2 bases, with 13 bases spanning the gap. CDR1 SGHNT and CDR2 YYREEE come from the germline V gene (reference sequence). CDR3 protein: CASSSRTGTTDTQYF. For the CDR3, the DNA is TGTGCCAGCAGCTCCCGGACGGGGACCACAGATACGCAGTATTTT.

Only a few counts were recorded for this clone. The chain recombines TRBV18 with TRBJ2-1; 14 bases fit TRBD2. Germline V gives CDR1 KGHSH, CDR2 LQKENI. The CDR3 has 16 amino acids. The trim removed 3 bases at V and 8 bases at J, leaving 6 bases unmatched. The CDR3, as DNA: TGTGCCAGCTCACCTGGGACTAGCGGGAGCCCCCATGAGCAGTTCTTC. Protein product: CASSPGTSGSPHEQFF.

The sample holds one count of this clone. J is TRBJ2-1 and V is TRBV19, with TRBD2 matching 8 bases. Unmatched junction bases numbered 9, after V lost 2 bases and J lost 3 bases. Germline values: CDR1 LNHDA, CDR2 SQIVND (reference sequence). The length of the CDR3 is 17 residues. Here the CDR3 DNA reads TGTGCCAGTAGTATAAACACAGCGGGAGCGGACTACAATGAGCAGTTCTTC. This encodes CASSINTAGADYNEQFF.

The chain employs TRBV28 and TRBJ2-3; 7 positions agree with TRBD1. V was pared by 8 bases and J by 2 bases, with 10 bases of the junction left unmatched. This CDR3 is 15 amino acids long. Looked up from germline, CDR1 is MDHEN and CDR2 is SYDVKM. Here the CDR3 DNA reads TGTGCCAGCCCCCCTAGACAGGGTGACACAGATACGCAGTATTTT. The encoded protein is CASPPRQGDTDTQYF.

The CDR3 loop is CASRSPMTRTLHF. CDR3 DNA sequence: TGTGCCAGCAGGTCCCCCATGACACGTACCCTCCACTTT. The chain joins TRBV2 to TRBJ1-6; no firm D call. V was shortened by 6 bases and J by 14 bases, with 17 bases between the two germline ends. The CDR3 extends over 13 amino acids. Germline assignment: CDR1 SNHLY and CDR2 FYNNEI.

This clone has a handful of counts. This chain uses TRBV6-5 with TRBJ2-3; no clear D gene. The CDR3 sequence is 15 residues long. Germline loops: CDR1 MNHEY, CDR2 SVGAGI. Between the trimmed V and J ends, which lost 6 bases and 1 base, there was a span of 14 bases. In DNA form, the CDR3 reads TGTGCCAGCAGCCCAACTCACCCTGGCACAGATACGCAGTATTTT. Translating gives CASSPTHPGTDTQYF.